One sample yielded the 21 T cell receptor beta chains listed below, sequenced in a study of T cells in Graves' hyperthyroidism and ophthalmopathy (dated by TCRdb to about 2019). Library prep was done by multiplex PCR. The run used an Illumina HiSeq 2000. The TCR beta CDR3 regions were amplified from the RNA transcripts. For the first round of RT-PCR on the TCR CDR3, the HTBI primer set was used together with the Qiagen OneStep RT-PCR kit. TCRdb itself trimmed the public reads at Q25 with fastp, ran MiXCR and retained productive beta chains. Rows are combined by CDR3 protein, so each entry shows the most common genes and DNA. This sample is represented by 350,000 to 450,000 distinct CDR3 sequences; 14% of them were singletons. Jointly, the top ten make up approximately 11% of the sample. The sequencing input was blood. These TCRs come from a woman between 55 and 75 years old with Graves' hyperthyroidism.

At least ten counts were recorded for this clonotype. The chain recombines TRBV18 with TRBJ2-3; 7 positions agree with TRBD2. Looked up from germline, CDR1 is KGHSH and CDR2 is LQKENI. The CDR3 length is 15 residues. The trim removed 2 bases at V and 2 bases at J, leaving 4 bases unmatched. The CDR3 DNA follows: TGTGCCAGCTCACCAGCGGGGGACCTCACAGATACGCAGTATTTT. It codes for CASSPAGDLTDTQYF.

This clonotype appeared many times. The chain uses TRBV11-2 and TRBJ2-3, with D unclear. Trimming cost V 2 bases and J 9 bases, with 33 bases left between them. The germline V gene has CDR1 SGHAT and CDR2 FQNNGV. The CDR3 runs to 20 residues. The CDR3 loop reads CASSLIGFSLSSVGNGTQYF. The CDR3 DNA reads TGTGCCAGCAGCTTAATTGGGTTTTCTTTATCAAGCGTTGGGAACGGGACGCAGTATTTT.

Only a few counts were recorded for this clonotype. The chain has TRBV4-1 and TRBJ1-4, with 9 bases aligning to TRBD1. Looked up from germline, CDR1 is MGHRA and CDR2 is YSYEKL. The V segment lost 4 bases and the J segment 4 bases; nucleotides outside the gene matches: 7. The CDR3 spans 16 residues. CDR3 nucleotide sequence: TGCGCCAGCAGCCCGCCTTACAGGGGGCTTAATGAAAAACTGTTTTTT. Protein product: CASSPPYRGLNEKLFF.

This clonotype came up once. A much larger clone sits a single nucleotide away, making a read error possible. Since the CDR3 does not end with the conserved phenylalanine or tryptophan, this likely comes from a read error. The chain combines TRBV27 with TRBJ2-2; the match to TRBD2 covers 8 bases. The CDR3 has 15 amino acids. CDR1 and CDR2 (germline): MNHEY, SMNVEV (reference sequence). J lost 5 bases, V lost 5 bases, and 7 bases had no gene match. CDR3: CASSQRGLDTGELFS. As DNA, the CDR3 is TGTGCCAGCAGTCAAAGGGGACTAGATACCGGGGAGCTGTTTTCT.

This clonotype appeared many times. The chain combines TRBV10-3 with TRBJ1-1, with TRBD1 matching 9 bases. V was clipped by 10 bases and J by 1 base; unmatched bases: 4. Germline values: CDR1 ENHRY, CDR2 SYGVKD. The CDR3 consists of 13 residues. Written as DNA, the CDR3 is TGTGCCAACCGGGACAGGGAGAACACTGAAGCTTTCTTT. As protein: CANRDRENTEAFF.

The sample holds many counts of this clonotype. The junction differs from germline at one of its ends, possibly a read error. The chain carries TRBV5-1 and TRBJ2-3; 8 bases agree with TRBD2. The CDR3 has 16 amino acids. In germline, CDR1 is SGHRS, CDR2 YFSETQ. CDR3 nucleotide sequence: TGCGCCAGCAGATTGGCTGGGGCGGGAGGAACAGATACGCAGTATTTT. The encoded protein is CASRLAGAGGTDTQYF. Based on the CDR3 plus reference TRBV5-1 and TRBJ2-3, the full variable domain is KAGVTQTPRYLIKTRGQQVTLSCSPISGHRSVSWYQQTPGQGLQFLFEYFSETQRNKGNFPGRFSGRQFSNSRSEMNVSTLELGDSALYLCASRLAGAGGTDTQYFGPGTRLTVL.

There are a few counts of this clonotype. Here the CDR3 reads CASSEPRTGWDYGYTF. For the CDR3, the DNA is TGCGCCAGCAGTGAGCCCCGGACAGGTTGGGACTATGGCTACACCTTC. J is TRBJ1-2 and V is TRBV10-1; TRBD1 agrees at 7 bases. This CDR3 is 16 amino acids long. CDR1 is WNHNN, CDR2 SYGVQD, per germline (reference sequence). V shed 2 bases, J shed 3 bases, and the junction held 9 bases outside the gene matches.

In this sample, this clonotype turned up many times. The chain joins TRBV30 to TRBJ2-5; D might be TRBD2 (6 bases). CDR3 length: 11 amino acids. Trimming left V 2 bases short and J 7 bases short, with 8 bases between. Germline loops: CDR1 GTSNPN, CDR2 SVGIG (reference sequence). The DNA of the CDR3 is TGTGCCTGGAGTCGGCGGGGGACCCAGTACTTC. It yields the protein CAWSRRGTQYF.

This clonotype was seen ten or more times. The rearrangement uses TRBV18 and TRBJ2-5; 11 bases map to TRBD2. Germline CDR1 KGHSH, CDR2 LQKENI. V trimming: 8 bases; J trimming: 4 bases; junction bases outside the gene matches: 6. The CDR3 runs to 14 residues. The CDR3 spells CASALAGGSETQYF. CDR3 coding DNA: TGTGCCAGCGCGCTAGCGGGAGGTTCAGAGACCCAGTACTTC.

This clonotype was seen at least ten times. The rearrangement joins TRBV12-3 or TRBV12-4 to TRBJ2-2; D possibly matches TRBD1 or TRBD2 (6 bases each). Trimming pared 6 bases from V and 5 bases from J, leaving 16 bases between. The CDR3 spans 15 residues. The CDR3 coding sequence is TGTGCCAGCAGAGGGGGGTGGGGGCGGACCGGGGAGCTGTTTTTT. Translation gives CASRGGWGRTGELFF.

This clonotype has a count of ten or more. The chain carries TRBV6-1 and TRBJ2-1; perhaps TRBD2 as D (6 bases). Germline V gives CDR1 MNHNS, CDR2 SASEGT. Trimming pared 5 bases from V and 3 bases from J, leaving 11 bases between. The CDR3 has 14 amino acids. DNA for the CDR3: TGTGCCAGCAGTCGCGGGACGGTCTACAATGAGCAGTTCTTC. Its protein product is CASSRGTVYNEQFF.

This clonotype was seen many times. The CDR3 DNA is TGTGCCAGCAGACGCGGGACAGGGAAGTGGGGTCAGCCCCAGCATTTT. Its translation is CASRRGTGKWGQPQHF. The rearrangement links TRBV12-3 or TRBV12-4 to TRBJ1-5; 9 bases match TRBD1. This CDR3 is 16 amino acids long. With V trimmed by 6 bases and J by 6 bases, 12 bases remained unmatched.

This clonotype was picked up many times. The chain recombines TRBV2 with TRBJ1-2; D might be TRBD1 (5 bases). Trimming took off 2 bases at V and 4 bases at J, with 8 bases between the two ends. There are 13 residues in the CDR3. Germline V gene data show CDR1 as SNHLY and CDR2 as FYNNEI. DNA of the CDR3: TGTGCCAGCAGTGAACTGGGGGTCTATGGCTACACCTTC. The encoded protein is CASSELGVYGYTF.

A remark on this clonotype: One end of the junction is discordant with germline, which a read error may explain. The CDR3 protein is CTSSPDSNYGYTF. The CDR3 DNA reads TGTACCAGCTCACCAGACAGCAACTATGGCTACACCTTC. The rearrangement uses TRBV18 and TRBJ1-2; tentatively, D is TRBD1 (5 bases). Germline V gene lookup returns CDR1 KGHSH and CDR2 LQKENI. The CDR3 covers 13 residues.

At least ten counts were recorded for this clonotype. The chain is built from TRBV11-2 and TRBJ2-1; TRBD2 aligns across 11 bases. Germline CDR1 reads SGHAT; CDR2 reads FQNNGV. This CDR3 has 16 amino acids. V dropped 5 bases and J dropped 5; count of bases not matched to a gene: 8. CDR3 sequence reads: CASSLSTSGIDNEQFF. The CDR3 DNA reads as TGTGCCAGCAGCCTCTCGACTAGCGGGATAGACAATGAGCAGTTCTTC.

This clonotype was recorded at least ten times. The chain combines TRBV29-1 with TRBJ2-3; D may correspond to TRBD1 or TRBD2 (5 bases each). The germline V and J ends were trimmed by 5 bases and 2 bases, with 14 bases remaining between them. Germline CDR1 and CDR2: SQVTM and ANQGSEA. CDR3 length: 14 residues. The CDR3 region has the DNA TGCAGCGTTTCCTTGGGGGAGACCACAGATACGCAGTATTTT. Translation: CSVSLGETTDTQYF.

Ten or more counts support this clonotype. The chain links TRBV3-1 to TRBJ2-3, with D maybe TRBD2 (6 bases). This CDR3 comprises 13 residues. V shed 4 bases and J shed 3 bases, with 8 bases lying between them. Germline loops: CDR1 LGHDT, CDR2 YNNKEL (reference sequence). CDR3 region: CASSLRGTDTQYF. CDR3 DNA sequence: TGTGCCAGCAGCCTCCGGGGGACAGATACGCAGTATTTT.

This clonotype was seen repeatedly, ten times or more. J is TRBJ1-2 and V is TRBV28; 10 bases align to TRBD1. CDR3 length equals 13 residues. Germline CDR1 is MDHEN and CDR2 is SYDVKM. V gave up 7 bases and J gave up 8 bases; unmatched junction bases: 7. In DNA, the CDR3 is TGTGCCAGCATGTCCGGGACAGGGGAAGGCTACACCTTC. This sequence encodes CASMSGTGEGYTF.

The gene calls are TRBV20-1 and TRBJ2-7; possibly TRBD1 or TRBD2 for D (5 bases each). The CDR3 consists of 12 residues. Germline values: CDR1 DFQATT, CDR2 SNEGSKA (reference sequence). With 4 bases removed from V and 7 bases from J, the gap between germline ends came to 14 bases. CDR3 residues: CSATRERGEQYF. DNA for the CDR3: TGCAGTGCTACCCGGGAAAGGGGAGAGCAGTACTTC.

This clonotype was picked up a small number of times. The chain recombines TRBV12-3 or TRBV12-4 with TRBJ1-3; D remains unclear. This CDR3 has 13 residues. Between the trimmed V and J ends, which lost 5 bases and 3 bases, there was a span of 8 bases. The CDR3 protein is CASSADNGNTIYF. The CDR3 DNA follows: TGTGCCAGCAGTGCAGACAATGGAAACACCATATATTTT.

At least ten counts were recorded for this clonotype. The chain is built from TRBV29-1 and TRBJ2-4; D gene uncertain. Germline V lookup: CDR1 SQVTM, CDR2 ANQGSEA. Deletions cut 6 bases from V and 0 bases from J, with 6 bases between. The CDR3 is 12 amino acids. CDR3 loop: CSVKVAKNIQYF. CDR3 in DNA: TGCAGCGTAAAGGTAGCCAAAAACATTCAGTACTTC.